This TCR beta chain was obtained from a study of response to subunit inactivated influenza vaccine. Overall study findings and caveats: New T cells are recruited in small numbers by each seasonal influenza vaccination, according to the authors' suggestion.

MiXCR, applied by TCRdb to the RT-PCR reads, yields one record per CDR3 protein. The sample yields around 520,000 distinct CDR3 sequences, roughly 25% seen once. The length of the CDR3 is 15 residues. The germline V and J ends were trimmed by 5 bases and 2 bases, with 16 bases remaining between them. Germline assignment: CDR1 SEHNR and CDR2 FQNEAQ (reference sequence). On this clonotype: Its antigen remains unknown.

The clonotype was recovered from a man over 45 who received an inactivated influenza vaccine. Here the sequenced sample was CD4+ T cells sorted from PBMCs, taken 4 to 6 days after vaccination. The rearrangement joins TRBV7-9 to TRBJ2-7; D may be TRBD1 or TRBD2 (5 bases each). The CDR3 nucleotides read TGTGCCAGCAGCGATAGGGGAGTCCTGGCCTACGAGCAGTACTTC. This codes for CASSDRGVLAYEQYF.